This T cell receptor beta chain is drawn from a study of blood T cell repertoires in COVID-19. Authors' data handling: Cell counts per sample came from amplifying reference gene primers. Some clones are missing from TCRdb's copy, which holds only in-frame ones; the method was immunoSEQ multiplex PCR. The DNA gave D and trimming, while V, J and clone size come from that table. The top ten hold roughly a sixth of the sample, which has around 190,000 clones, roughly 90% seen once. This receptor was identified in a man aged 50-59 years with COVID-19, enrolled during active disease. Sample: peripheral blood.

The CDR3 is CAIPESGYEQYF. In DNA form, the CDR3 reads TGTGCCATCCCAGAGTCCGGGTACGAGCAGTACTTC. The chain uses TRBV10-3 and TRBJ2-7; D remains unclear. V lost 8 bases to trimming and J lost 4 bases, with 12 bases between them. This CDR3 comprises 12 residues. Germline assignment: CDR1 ENHRY and CDR2 SYGVKD.